Listed here are 2 T cell receptor beta chains from one sample, sequenced in a study of neurological immune-mediated disorders. TCRdb fed the 5' RACE reads into MiXCR, producing one record per CDR3 protein. The sample lists 40,000 to 50,000 distinct CDR3 sequences; roughly 2.5% were seen once. The sample taken for sequencing was PBMCs. Every receptor here comes from a man aged 30 to 45 with multiple sclerosis.

This clonotype was picked up many times. The chain links TRBV6-5 to TRBJ2-2, with 8 positions matching TRBD1. J gave up 0 bases and V 1 base, and 7 bases lay outside the gene matches. CDR3 size: 18 residues. CDR1 and CDR2 from the germline V gene are MNHEY and SVGAGI. CDR3 residues: CASSYLGSGGSNTGELFF. CDR3 coding DNA: TGTGCCAGCAGTTACTTGGGGTCAGGGGGCTCGAACACCGGGGAGCTGTTTTTT.

This clonotype was counted many times. This chain joins TRBV20-1 and TRBJ1-5, with D possibly matching TRBD1 (5 bases). Germline V gene lookup returns CDR1 DFQATT and CDR2 SNEGSKA (reference sequence). The CDR3 covers 12 residues. CDR3 loop: CSVRGPNQPQHF. CDR3 sequence (DNA): TGCAGCGTTCGGGGCCCAAATCAGCCCCAGCATTTT.